This entry lists 10 T cell receptor beta chains sequenced from one sample in a study of blood T cell repertoires in COVID-19 (dated by TCRdb to the early 2020s). The library was obtained by the immunoSEQ multiplex PCR assay. The source is immuneACCESS, and TCRdb retained only in-frame sequences with V and J called. Part of the clones is not carried over; for the studies checked, unresolved V genes explain less than half of this, and the remainder is unexplained. Recorded for this sample are some 200,000 clones; about 80% of them occurred a single time. The ten largest make up less than 2.5% of the sample. The material sequenced was peripheral blood. All receptors derive from a woman aged 55-70 years with acute or convalescent COVID-19.

The chain links TRBV23-1 to TRBJ1-2; TRBD1 matches 10 bases. TRBV23-1 is treated as an ORF (open reading frame) with a function not yet certain. This CDR3 comprises 15 residues. Losses at the gene ends were 3 bases for V and 5 bases for J; bases not matched to a gene: 6. The CDR3 protein is CASSHPKDRGYGYTF. The CDR3 DNA reads TGCGCCAGCAGTCACCCCAAGGACAGGGGGTATGGCTACACCTTC.

This chain links TRBV6-5 with TRBJ2-5; 7 bases match TRBD1. From germline, CDR1 is MNHEY and CDR2 SVGAGI. Germline trimming cut 6 bases from V and 5 bases from J; bases unmatched to any gene: 6. CDR3 length equals 13 residues. CDR3 coding DNA: TGTGCCAGCAGAACAGACAGGGCGGAGACCCAGTACTTC. Amino acid sequence: CASRTDRAETQYF.

V usage is TRBV29-1 and J usage is TRBJ1-2; D remains unclear. The CDR3 loop spans 13 amino acids. Germline V CDR1 and CDR2: SQVTM, ANQGSEA. V was pared by 4 bases and J by 0 bases, with 9 bases between. CDR3 loop: CSVGAGTNYGYTF. CDR3 in DNA: TGCAGCGTTGGTGCCGGTACTAACTATGGCTACACCTTC.

The chain links TRBV7-6 to TRBJ2-5; D is possibly TRBD2 (5 bases). Trimming removed 2 bases from V and 5 bases from J, with 15 bases in between. Per the germline V gene, CDR1 is SGHVS and CDR2 is FNYEAQ. There are 15 residues in the CDR3. This CDR3 reads CASSLNEGMGETQYF. Written as DNA, the CDR3 is TGTGCCAGCAGCTTAAATGAGGGTATGGGTGAGACCCAGTACTTC.

The chain employs TRBV5-1 and TRBJ1-2; TRBD1 aligns across 9 bases. The CDR3 runs 13 residues. CDR1 is SGHRS, CDR2 YFSETQ, per germline. After removal of 4 bases from V and 7 bases from J, the junction contained 5 bases not matched to a gene. CDR3 DNA: TGCGCCAGCAGCCTGGGACAGGGCTCTGGCTACACCTTC. Its protein is CASSLGQGSGYTF.

The chain links TRBV7-2 to TRBJ1-2; D is unresolved. The CDR3 is 13 residues long. CDR1 and CDR2 from the germline V gene are SGHTA and FQGNSA. V lost 6 bases and J 1 base, leaving 9 bases between the germline ends. For the CDR3, the DNA is TGTGCCAGCAGGGACTGGAATAACTATGGCTACACCTTC. It specifies CASRDWNNYGYTF.

This clone has only a few counts. The rearrangement uses TRBV2 and TRBJ1-2, with 10 positions matching TRBD1. Germline CDR1 reads SNHLY; CDR2 reads FYNNEI. This CDR3 is 15 amino acids long. The ends lost 7 bases at V and 4 bases at J; junction bases unmatched: 9. The chain's CDR3 is CASNPGQGSGYGYTF. CDR3 nucleotides: TGTGCCAGCAACCCGGGACAGGGGAGCGGCTATGGCTACACCTTC.

The chain couples TRBV27 to TRBJ2-1, with 12 bases matching TRBD2. The CDR3 covers 14 residues. Germline V gene lookup returns CDR1 MNHEY and CDR2 SMNVEV (reference sequence). V was pared by 5 bases and J by 15 bases, with 11 bases of the junction left unmatched. The CDR3: CASSTTSGGLPGFF. CDR3 coding DNA: TGTGCCAGCAGTACCACTAGCGGGGGGCTCCCGGGGTTCTTC.

This clone showed up just a few times. The chain recombines TRBV5-6 with TRBJ2-7; D remains ambiguous. The germline V gene encodes CDR1 SGHDT and CDR2 YYEEEE. Deletions cut 2 bases from V and 4 bases from J, with 4 bases between. CDR3 size: 11 residues. CDR3 region: CASSFSYEQYF. The DNA for the CDR3 is TGTGCCAGCAGCTTTTCGTACGAGCAGTACTTC. The full variable domain, rest sourced from reference TRBV5-6 and TRBJ2-7, is DAGVTQSPTHLIKTRGQQVTLRCSPKSGHDTVSWYQQALGQGPQFIFQYYEEEERQRGNFPDRFSGHQFPNYSSELNVNALLLGDSALYLCASSFSYEQYFGPGTRLTVT.

The chain uses TRBV9 and TRBJ1-2; 8 positions agree with TRBD1. This CDR3 is 15 amino acids long. Germline V gene lookup returns CDR1 SGDLS and CDR2 YYNGEE. J lost 3 bases, V lost 3 bases, and 7 bases had no gene match. CDR3 loop: CASSATGGGHYGYTF. CDR3 coding DNA: TGTGCCAGCAGCGCAACAGGGGGAGGTCACTATGGCTACACCTTC.